Following are 31 T cell receptor beta chains from one sample sequenced in a study of blood T cell repertoires in COVID-19. Clones were read by immunoSEQ multiplex PCR, and TCRdb kept only the in-frame ones, dropping some. The sample comprises about 80,000 clones, around 76% of which are singletons, and roughly 15% rests with the top ten. The sample taken for sequencing was peripheral blood. All receptors come from a human donor in a cohort sampled during active COVID-19.

The genes are TRBV5-6 and TRBJ1-1, with 8 bases identical to TRBD1. The CDR3 spans 15 residues. J was trimmed by 6 bases and V by 4 bases; bases with no gene match: 11. Germline lookup yields CDR1 SGHDT and CDR2 YYEEEE. DNA for the CDR3: TGTGCCAGCAGCGTATTCGGACAGGGAAGGGCTGAAGCTTTCTTT. It encodes CASSVFGQGRAEAFF.

This clone was observed a single time. This chain connects TRBV4-1 to TRBJ2-5; 7 positions agree with TRBD2. V lost 3 bases and J lost 2; bases outside the gene matches: 9. The CDR3 contains 16 residues. Germline values: CDR1 MGHRA, CDR2 YSYEKL. The CDR3 DNA reads TGCGCCAGCAGCCAGATAGATCCGGGACTACAAGAGACCCAGTACTTC. Its protein is CASSQIDPGLQETQYF.

The chain combines TRBV19 with TRBJ2-1; 7 bases align to TRBD1. V trimming: 6 bases; J trimming: 4 bases; junction bases outside the gene matches: 9. Germline V CDR1 and CDR2: LNHDA, SQIVND (reference sequence). This CDR3 contains 15 residues. The CDR3 nucleotides are TGTGCCAGTAGCTGGACAGGACCCGATTACAATGAGCAGTTCTTC. This codes for CASSWTGPDYNEQFF.

The rearrangement links TRBV28 to TRBJ2-2, with TRBD2 identical over 9 bases. With V trimmed by 5 bases and J by 2 bases, 9 bases remained unmatched. This CDR3 has 17 amino acids. The germline CDR1 and CDR2 sequences are MDHEN and SYDVKM. In nucleotides, the CDR3 is TGTGCCAGCAGTCCCCTCACCCTAGCGGGAAACACCGGGGAGCTGTTTTTT. It specifies CASSPLTLAGNTGELFF.

This sequence joins TRBV12-5 and TRBJ1-2; D possibly corresponds to TRBD1 (6 bases). Trimming stripped 3 bases from V and 5 bases from J, with 13 bases between. The CDR3 contains 14 residues. Per the germline V gene, CDR1 is LGHNT and CDR2 is FRNRAP. The CDR3 nucleotides are TGTGCTAGTGGTTTCGCGGGGGCCCCTTATGGCTACACCTTC. As protein: CASGFAGAPYGYTF.

The rearrangement joins TRBV6-5 to TRBJ1-5; TRBD1 is a possible D gene (6 bases). The V end was cut by 7 bases, the J end by 1 base, with 11 bases between. CDR3 length equals 14 residues. CDR1 is MNHEY, CDR2 SVGAGI, per germline. DNA of the CDR3: TGTGCCAGCAAAAACAGGGAGAGCAATCAGCCCCAGCATTTT. Protein sequence: CASKNRESNQPQHF.

There are a few counts of this clone. The V and J genes are TRBV4-3 and TRBJ1-6; D is uncertain. The CDR3 sequence is 14 residues long. V was trimmed by 4 bases and J by 7 bases, leaving 11 bases between them. Germline-derived CDR1 and CDR2 are LGHNA and YSLEER. CDR3 residues: CASSPWTGNSPLHF. The CDR3 DNA reads as TGCGCCAGCAGCCCGTGGACGGGGAATTCACCCCTCCACTTT.

V is TRBV3-1 (or the pseudogene TRBV3-2) and J is TRBJ2-3, with D perhaps TRBD1 (5 bases). This CDR3 has 16 residues. V was clipped by 1 base and J by 3 bases, with 14 bases between them. The V gene's germline CDR1 is LGHDT and CDR2 YNNKEL (reference sequence). CDR3 in DNA: TGTGCCAGCAGCCAAGTTTACCTTAGACAGACAGATACGCAGTATTTT. It translates to CASSQVYLRQTDTQYF.

The rearrangement uses TRBV30 and TRBJ1-6; 10 bases map to TRBD1. This CDR3 region has 17 residues. CDR1 and CDR2 from the germline V gene are GTSNPN and SVGIG (reference sequence). The trim removed 4 bases at V and 8 bases at J, leaving 14 bases unmatched. CDR3 nucleotide sequence: TGTGCCTGGACCGGGACAGGGGTTCTGGGGGGCCATTCACCCCTCCACTTT. It translates to CAWTGTGVLGGHSPLHF.

The V call is TRBV6-5, the J call TRBJ2-7; no definite D call. Germline assignment: CDR1 MNHEY and CDR2 SVGAGI. The V and J ends lost 2 bases and 3 bases respectively, with 8 bases between them. The length of the CDR3 is 13 residues. Here the CDR3 reads CASSYPNSYEQYF. CDR3 in DNA: TGTGCCAGCAGTTACCCAAACAGCTACGAGCAGTACTTC.

The chain links TRBV21-1 to TRBJ1-1; the table's D gene call, TRBD1, was not cross checked with the DNA. TRBV21-1 is labeled a pseudogene. The CDR3 is 17 residues long. CDR3 nucleotide sequence: TGTGCCAGCAGCTCCCCACGACGACAGGGTAAGAACACTGAAGCTTTCTTT. It translates to CASSSPRRQGKNTEAFF.

The rearrangement uses TRBV6-5 and TRBJ1-1; no firm D call. CDR3 length: 15 residues. The V and J ends lost 6 bases and 0 bases respectively, with 14 bases between them. The germline CDR1 and CDR2 sequences are MNHEY and SVGAGI. This CDR3 reads CASSQRHGLNTEAFF. CDR3 nucleotide sequence: TGTGCCAGCAGCCAGAGACACGGTCTGAACACTGAAGCTTTCTTT.

This chain joins TRBV5-4 and TRBJ1-1; a weak D match, TRBD1 (5 bases). Germline V gene data show CDR1 as SGHNT and CDR2 as YYREEE (reference sequence). This CDR3 spans 12 amino acids. Trimming cost V 2 bases and J 7 bases, with 9 bases left between them. CDR3 DNA sequence: TGTGCCAGCAGCTTTTGGGGGGATGAAGCTTTCTTT. This codes for CASSFWGDEAFF.

J is TRBJ1-6 and V is TRBV30, with TRBD1 as a possible D gene (5 bases). V was trimmed by 0 bases and J by 6 bases, leaving 12 bases between them. From germline, CDR1 is GTSNPN and CDR2 SVGIG (reference sequence). This CDR3 has 15 residues. CDR3 bases: TGTGCCTGGAGTGTACGGAGGGACGGTAATTCACCCCTCCACTTT. Residues: CAWSVRRDGNSPLHF.

As regards this clone: Compared with germline, one end of the junction differs, possibly owing to a read error. The V gene is TRBV7-2, the J gene TRBJ2-1, with D maybe TRBD1 (5 bases). The germline gives CDR1 SGHTA, CDR2 FQGNSA. The CDR3 contains 14 residues. The CDR3 loop is CASSRGSSHNEQFF. The DNA of the CDR3 is TGTGCCAGCAGCAGGGGATCCTCCCACAATGAGCAGTTCTTC.

V usage is TRBV28 and J usage is TRBJ2-2; TRBD2 is a possible D gene (6 bases). V dropped 4 bases and J dropped 7 bases, with 13 bases sitting between them. The V gene's germline CDR1 is MDHEN and CDR2 SYDVKM. The CDR3 is made up of 14 amino acids. The CDR3 sequence is CASSYWGEDGELFF. The DNA of the CDR3 is TGTGCCAGCAGTTATTGGGGGGAAGACGGGGAGCTGTTTTTT.

The chain carries TRBV27 and TRBJ1-1, with a tentative D call TRBD1 (6 bases). The CDR3 consists of 15 residues. Germline V gene lookup returns CDR1 MNHEY and CDR2 SMNVEV (reference sequence). V lost 3 bases and J lost 1, with 12 bases in between. The CDR3 region has the DNA TGTGCCAGCAGTTTTCGAGACAGGACGAACACTGAAGCTTTCTTT. Amino acid sequence: CASSFRDRTNTEAFF.

V gene TRBV2 combines with J gene TRBJ2-5, with D possibly TRBD2 on 6 matching bases. This CDR3 has 14 amino acids. V was cut by 3 bases and J by 5 bases, with 13 bases left in between. Per the germline V gene, CDR1 is SNHLY and CDR2 is FYNNEI. This CDR3 is CASSEFGTRETQYF. The DNA for the CDR3 is TGTGCCAGCAGTGAGTTTGGGACTCGGGAGACCCAGTACTTC.

The J gene is TRBJ2-2, the V gene TRBV11-3, with 8 nucleotides matching TRBD2. Germline CDR1 is SGHNT and CDR2 is YENEEA. V lost 4 bases and J lost 5; bases outside the gene matches: 6. The CDR3 runs to 15 residues. CDR3 region: CASSSVAGKTGELFF. The CDR3 region has the DNA TGTGCCAGCAGCTCCGTAGCGGGAAAGACCGGGGAGCTGTTTTTT.

V and J are TRBV5-6 and TRBJ1-2; the D is unclear. The CDR3 contains 14 residues. The V gene lost 4 bases and the J gene lost 5 bases, with 15 bases spanning the gap. Germline assignment: CDR1 SGHDT and CDR2 YYEEEE. CDR3 sequence reads: CASSPGSGWYGYTF. The CDR3 coding sequence is TGTGCCAGCAGCCCAGGTTCGGGATGGTATGGCTACACCTTC.

The chain uses TRBV30 and TRBJ1-3, with 8 bases identical to TRBD1. Germline V gene data show CDR1 as GTSNPN and CDR2 as SVGIG (reference sequence). V was pared by 3 bases and J by 4 bases, with 2 bases of the junction left unmatched. This CDR3 region has 13 residues. The CDR3 region is CAWSAGGGNTIYF. In DNA, the CDR3 is TGTGCCTGGAGCGCAGGGGGCGGAAACACCATATATTTT.

The J gene is TRBJ2-7, the V gene TRBV24-1; D is possibly TRBD1 (6 bases). Looked up from germline, CDR1 is KGHDR and CDR2 is SFDVKD. The length of the CDR3 is 15 residues. V was trimmed by 6 bases and J by 1 base, leaving 15 bases between them. The CDR3 DNA reads TGTGCCACCAGTAGTACGAGGGGGACATCCTACGAGCAGTACTTC. This codes for CATSSTRGTSYEQYF.

This clone was seen many times. The V and J genes are TRBV6-4 and TRBJ1-2, with D possibly matching TRBD1 (5 bases). Trimming left V 2 bases short and J 3 bases short, with 10 bases between. CDR1 and CDR2 from the germline V gene are MRHNA and SNTAGT. CDR3 size: 14 residues. CDR3 in amino acids: CASSDRAGHYGYTF. DNA of the CDR3: TGTGCCAGCAGTGACAGGGCAGGGCACTATGGCTACACCTTC.

The table lists this clone with a few counts. This chain links TRBV2 with TRBJ1-5; 9 nucleotides line up with TRBD1. Trimming took 5 bases from V and 7 from J; bases not matched to a gene: 12. CDR3 length: 16 residues. The germline V gene has CDR1 SNHLY and CDR2 FYNNEI. The DNA of the CDR3 is TGTGCCAGCAGTCTGAACCTCGGACAGGGGTACCAGCCCCAGCATTTT. Its protein is CASSLNLGQGYQPQHF. The variable domain in full, with the rest retrieved from reference TRBV2 and TRBJ1-5, is EPEVTQTPSHQVTQMGQEVILRCVPISNHLYFYWYRQILGQKVEFLVSFYNNEISEKSEIFDDQFSVERPDGSNFTLKIRSTKLEDSAMYFCASSLNLGQGYQPQHFGDGTRLSIL.

This clone was found a few times. The gene calls are TRBV9 and TRBJ2-7; 14 nucleotides match TRBD2. V lost 0 bases, J lost 8 bases, and 4 bases stayed unmatched. Germline V lookup: CDR1 SGDLS, CDR2 YYNGEE. This CDR3 comprises 15 residues. Written as DNA, the CDR3 is TGTGCCAGCAGCGTAGCTGGGACTAGCGGGAGCCAGCAGTACGTC. The encoded protein is CASSVAGTSGSQQYV.

The V and J genes are TRBV7-8 and TRBJ2-7; a weak D match, TRBD1 (5 bases). The germline V and J ends were trimmed by 6 bases and 5 bases, with 17 bases remaining between them. CDR1 and CDR2 (germline): SGHVS, FQNEAQ. The CDR3 length is 14 residues. Written as DNA, the CDR3 is TGTGCCAGCAGTCTAGGCCAGGGAAGGCACGAGCAGTACGTC. Translation gives CASSLGQGRHEQYV.

This clone has just one count. The gene calls are TRBV28 and TRBJ1-6; 7 bases are a match to TRBD1. The CDR3 spans 14 residues. The germline V gene has CDR1 MDHEN and CDR2 SYDVKM. J lost 9 bases, V lost 3 bases, and 5 bases had no gene match. The CDR3 DNA is TGTGCCAGCAGTTTTCAGGGGGGCGGTTCACCCCTCCACTTT. It yields the protein CASSFQGGGSPLHF. The entire variable domain, with the rest obtained from reference TRBV28 and TRBJ1-6, is as follows: DVKVTQSSRYLVKRTGEKVFLECVQDMDHENMFWYRQDPGLGLRLIYFSYDVKMKEKGDIPEGYSVSREKKERFSLILESASTNQTSMYLCASSFQGGGSPLHFGNGTRLTVT.

The genes are TRBV29-1 and TRBJ1-4; TRBD1 matches at 10 bases. The CDR3 contains 14 residues. V lost 2 bases, J lost 6 bases, and 3 bases stayed unmatched. Germline V lookup: CDR1 SQVTM, CDR2 ANQGSEA. CDR3 bases: TGCAGCGTTGAAACAGGGACAGGGGATGAAAAACTGTTTTTT. This codes for CSVETGTGDEKLFF.

The chain has TRBV7-9 and TRBJ1-1; D remains ambiguous. The CDR3 has 15 amino acids. Germline V gene sequence: CDR1 SEHNR, CDR2 FQNEAQ (reference sequence). Trimming shortened V by 0 bases and J by 0 bases, and 8 bases separated the two germline ends. CDR3 coding DNA: TGTGCCAGCAGCTTAGCGTCAGCGTTGAACACTGAAGCTTTCTTT. As protein: CASSLASALNTEAFF.

The chain uses TRBV11-2 and TRBJ1-2, with 8 nucleotides matching TRBD1. V trimming: 5 bases; J trimming: 5 bases; junction bases outside the gene matches: 7. This CDR3 has 14 amino acids. CDR1 and CDR2 from the germline V gene are SGHAT and FQNNGV. CDR3 loop: CASSPGQASYGYTF. In DNA, the CDR3 is TGTGCCAGCAGCCCGGGACAGGCTTCATATGGCTACACCTTC.

This clone was recorded only once. The chain is built from TRBV20-1 and TRBJ2-1; 8 bases fit TRBD2. The germline V gene encodes CDR1 DFQATT and CDR2 SNEGSKA (reference sequence). Losses at the gene ends were 3 bases for V and 4 bases for J; bases not matched to a gene: 5. The CDR3 is 14 amino acids. The chain's CDR3 is CSASLAGLYNEQFF. In nucleotides, the CDR3 is TGCAGTGCTAGTTTAGCGGGACTTTACAATGAGCAGTTCTTC.